The next 31 T cell receptor beta chains were all read from a single sample in a study of T cell responses to AZD1222 COVID-19 vaccine. The table came from immunoSEQ multiplex PCR; TCRdb's copy has only in-frame clones and leaves some out. The table lists under 75,000 clones, around 85% of them singletons. This sample comprised peripheral blood, obtained on day 0 of AZD1222 vaccination. The source is an adult in good health.

The gene calls are TRBV11-3 and TRBJ1-5; the D is unclear. Germline V gene lookup returns CDR1 SGHNT and CDR2 YENEEA. The CDR3 length is 13 residues. Trimming took off 3 bases at V and 4 bases at J, with 7 bases between the two ends. DNA for the CDR3: TGTGCCAGCAGCTTTCTTCCGAATCAGCCCCAGCATTTT. Translating gives CASSFLPNQPQHF.

This clone has only one observation. This rearrangement joins TRBV6-5 to TRBJ2-1, with 12 bases that match TRBD2. After removal of 4 bases from V and 8 bases from J, the junction contained 9 bases not matched to a gene. Germline V lookup: CDR1 MNHEY, CDR2 SVGAGI. This CDR3 spans 16 amino acids. The CDR3 reads CASSSLAGGNRDEQFF. DNA of the CDR3: TGTGCCAGCAGTTCCCTAGCGGGAGGGAACCGCGATGAGCAGTTCTTC.

This CDR3 is CASSPREGYGYTF. The DNA for the CDR3 is TGCGCCAGCAGTCCCAGGGAAGGCTATGGCTACACCTTC. This chain joins TRBV23-1 and TRBJ1-2; a possible D gene is TRBD1 (5 bases). TRBV23-1 is assigned to the ORF class and has an uncertain function. The CDR3 is 13 residues long. V gave up 4 bases and J gave up 4 bases, with 10 bases separating them.

This chain joins TRBV19 and TRBJ1-2, with D possibly matching TRBD1 (5 bases). This CDR3 spans 14 amino acids. Trimming shortened V by 3 bases and J by 6 bases, and 14 bases separated the two germline ends. Germline V gene data show CDR1 as LNHDA and CDR2 as SQIVND (reference sequence). This CDR3 reads CASSMVLRGDGYTF. DNA for the CDR3: TGTGCCAGTAGTATGGTGCTGCGGGGGGATGGCTACACCTTC.

The gene calls are TRBV3-1 (or the pseudogene TRBV3-2) and TRBJ1-3, with a weak D call TRBD1 (6 bases). Trimming cost V 1 base and J 4 bases, with 11 bases left between them. Germline CDR1 is LGHDT and CDR2 is YNNKEL (reference sequence). The CDR3 covers 15 residues. CDR3 in DNA: TGTGCCAGCAGCCAAGGCAGGGGCCCCGGAAACACCATATATTTT. Amino acids: CASSQGRGPGNTIYF.

This chain connects TRBV6-5 to TRBJ1-6; D not resolved. Deletions cut 10 bases from V and 1 base from J, with 8 bases between. The CDR3 runs to 13 residues. CDR1 is MNHEY and CDR2 is SVGAGI in the germline V gene. The CDR3 spells CATQPSYNSPLHF. CDR3 DNA: TGTGCCACCCAGCCTTCCTATAATTCACCCCTCCACTTT.

V and J are TRBV25-1 and TRBJ1-3; possibly TRBD1 for D (5 bases). V lost 8 bases and J 0 bases, leaving 14 bases between the germline ends. Germline loops: CDR1 MGHDK, CDR2 SYGVNS. CDR3 size: 15 residues. In nucleotides, the CDR3 is TGTGCCAGCGTGAGGGACGGAGACTCTGGAAACACCATATATTTT. It specifies CASVRDGDSGNTIYF.

The rearrangement joins TRBV18 to TRBJ1-2; possible D gene TRBD1, 5 bases. Germline loops: CDR1 KGHSH, CDR2 LQKENI. Trimming took 1 base from V and 4 from J, leaving 16 bases between them. The CDR3 covers 16 residues. This CDR3 reads CASSPQVPRQTYGYTF. The DNA for the CDR3 is TGTGCCAGCTCACCACAAGTTCCCCGACAGACCTATGGCTACACCTTC.

Here the CDR3 reads CASSQSVTEAFF. CDR3 bases: TGTGCCAGCAGCCAGAGCGTCACTGAAGCTTTCTTT. The chain has TRBV11-2 and TRBJ1-1; unclear D gene. This CDR3 is built from 12 residues. Trimming cost V 5 bases and J 4 bases, with 8 bases left between them. Germline CDR1 reads SGHAT; CDR2 reads FQNNGV.

This clone was seen a handful of times. This chain joins TRBV9 and TRBJ1-1; 8 nucleotides agree with TRBD1. The CDR3 runs to 15 residues. In germline, CDR1 is SGDLS, CDR2 YYNGEE. Germline trimming cut 3 bases from V and 1 base from J; bases unmatched to any gene: 5. CDR3 in DNA: TGTGCCAGCAGCGCCTGGGACAGGAAGAACACTGAAGCTTTCTTT. This translates into CASSAWDRKNTEAFF.

This clone was detected only once. V and J are TRBV7-9 and TRBJ1-4, with 9 bases identical to TRBD1. The germline gives CDR1 SEHNR, CDR2 FQNEAQ (reference sequence). The CDR3 runs to 14 residues. The ends lost 5 bases at V and 9 bases at J; junction bases unmatched: 7. The CDR3 nucleotides read TGTGCCAGCAGCCCGGGACAGGGCCGGCAAAAACTGTTTTTT. This translates into CASSPGQGRQKLFF.

This rearrangement joins TRBV7-9 to TRBJ2-5, with D tentatively TRBD2 (5 bases). The germline CDR1 and CDR2 sequences are SEHNR and FQNEAQ (reference sequence). This CDR3 contains 14 residues. Trimming took off 0 bases at V and 5 bases at J, with 10 bases between the two ends. The CDR3 sequence: CASSLAGGSETQYF. In DNA, the CDR3 is TGTGCCAGCAGCTTAGCTGGTGGGAGTGAGACCCAGTACTTC.

V usage is TRBV6-5 and J usage is TRBJ2-5; no clear D. Trimming removed 3 bases at V and 2 bases at J, with 7 bases between. The CDR3 runs to 13 residues. CDR1 MNHEY and CDR2 SVGAGI come from the germline V gene. The CDR3 DNA reads as TGTGCCAGCAGTTATGCCTATCAAGAGACCCAGTACTTC. Its translation is CASSYAYQETQYF.

V usage is TRBV2 and J usage is TRBJ2-5; 9 bases map to TRBD1. CDR3 length: 15 amino acids. The V gene end was trimmed by 5 bases and the J gene end by 7 bases; junction bases not matched to a gene: 11. CDR1 and CDR2 from the germline V gene are SNHLY and FYNNEI. CDR3 protein: CASSTKQGARLTQYF. CDR3 DNA: TGTGCCAGCAGTACCAAACAGGGGGCGCGGTTGACCCAGTACTTC.

The rearrangement uses TRBV30 and TRBJ1-1; TRBD1 is a possible D gene (5 bases). CDR3 length: 13 residues. Trimming removed 2 bases at V and 3 bases at J, with 10 bases between. Germline V gene data show CDR1 as GTSNPN and CDR2 as SVGIG (reference sequence). The CDR3 reads CAWSRDPDTEAFF. CDR3 in DNA: TGTGCCTGGAGTCGGGACCCGGACACTGAAGCTTTCTTT.

The chain couples TRBV10-3 to TRBJ2-2, with 7 bases identical to TRBD1. The V segment lost 11 bases and the J segment 6 bases; nucleotides outside the gene matches: 12. Germline CDR1 and CDR2: ENHRY and SYGVKD. This CDR3 has 14 amino acids. CDR3 bases: TGTGCCTTTTCGCCGACAGGGCCGGCCGGGGAGCTGTTTTTT. The encoded protein is CAFSPTGPAGELFF.

The CDR3 nucleotides read TGCAGTGCTAGTTCGGGCCCACGGGGCAATGAGCAGTTCTTC. This sequence encodes CSASSGPRGNEQFF. V gene TRBV20-1 combines with J gene TRBJ2-1, with D possibly TRBD2 on 5 matching bases. The ends were cut back, 3 bases at V and 6 bases at J, with 15 bases in the middle. Looked up from germline, CDR1 is DFQATT and CDR2 is SNEGSKA (reference sequence). The CDR3 extends over 14 amino acids.

The J gene is TRBJ2-7, the V gene TRBV18; 15 bases align to TRBD2. Germline CDR1 KGHSH, CDR2 LQKENI. This CDR3 contains 18 residues. After removal of 0 bases from V and 1 base from J, the junction contained 4 bases not matched to a gene. The CDR3 sequence: CASSPPGLAGGTSYEQYF. The CDR3 DNA follows: TGTGCCAGCTCACCACCGGGACTAGCGGGGGGTACGTCCTACGAGCAGTACTTC.

The chain employs TRBV21-1 and TRBJ2-3; the table assigns TRBD2, which was not confirmed against the DNA. TRBV21-1 is given as a pseudogene. The CDR3 consists of 18 residues. The CDR3 nucleotides read TGTGCCAGCACCGCAGGGGGGAGGACTAGCGGGAACGCAGATACGCAGTATTTT. It encodes CASTAGGRTSGNADTQYF.

This clone was seen a handful of times. V gene TRBV30 combines with J gene TRBJ2-7, with D possibly TRBD2 on 6 matching bases. V lost 2 bases and J lost 6, with 11 bases in between. Germline V gene lookup returns CDR1 GTSNPN and CDR2 SVGIG (reference sequence). The CDR3 runs 12 residues. CDR3 coding DNA: TGTGCCTGGAGTTCCCTAGCGCCCGAGCAGTACTTC. Protein product: CAWSSLAPEQYF.

The chain joins TRBV5-1 to TRBJ1-5; maybe TRBD1 (5 bases). The CDR3 length is 15 residues. Trimming stripped 6 bases from V and 4 bases from J, with 17 bases between. CDR1 and CDR2 from the germline V gene are SGHRS and YFSETQ. The CDR3 reads CASKLDLGGNQPQHF. CDR3 DNA: TGCGCCAGCAAATTGGACCTCGGGGGGAATCAGCCCCAGCATTTT.

The rearrangement uses TRBV4-1 and TRBJ2-5, with 10 bases that match TRBD2. V was clipped by 2 bases and J by 2 bases; unmatched bases: 5. The CDR3 length is 16 residues. CDR1 and CDR2 from the germline V gene are MGHRA and YSYEKL. CDR3 DNA sequence: TGCGCCAGCAGCCAACGGAGGACTAGCGGACAAGAGACCCAGTACTTC. It encodes CASSQRRTSGQETQYF.

The chain is built from TRBV2 and TRBJ2-3, with 13 bases that match TRBD2. Per the germline V gene, CDR1 is SNHLY and CDR2 is FYNNEI. The junction had 4 bases not matched to a gene; V was cut back by 7 bases and J by 0 bases. This CDR3 is built from 16 residues. Written as DNA, the CDR3 is TGTGCCAGCACTAAGGGACTAGCGGGAAGCACAGATACGCAGTATTTT. It yields the protein CASTKGLAGSTDTQYF.

There are a few counts of this clone. The V call is TRBV19, the J call TRBJ1-5, with 8 nucleotides matching TRBD1. The CDR3 is 16 residues long. Trimming removed 3 bases from V and 3 bases from J; junction bases left unmatched: 7. Looked up from germline, CDR1 is LNHDA and CDR2 is SQIVND (reference sequence). In DNA, the CDR3 is TGTGCCAGTAGTATTTGGGGACAGGACATCAATCAGCCCCAGCATTTT. It yields the protein CASSIWGQDINQPQHF.

The chain links TRBV7-6 to TRBJ1-1, with a tentative D call TRBD1 (5 bases). The CDR3 extends over 14 amino acids. V was cut by 0 bases and J by 0 bases, with 5 bases left in between. Germline lookup yields CDR1 SGHVS and CDR2 FNYEAQ. CDR3 region: CASSLAGVNTEAFF. CDR3 sequence (DNA): TGTGCCAGCAGCTTAGCAGGGGTGAACACTGAAGCTTTCTTT.

The chain is built from TRBV5-1 and TRBJ1-2; TRBD1 might be the D (6 bases). V shed 1 base and J shed 5 bases, with 9 bases lying between them. Germline V gene lookup returns CDR1 SGHRS and CDR2 YFSETQ. The CDR3 extends over 13 amino acids. Here the CDR3 reads CASSLRQDYGYTF. The CDR3 DNA reads TGCGCCAGCAGCTTGAGACAGGATTATGGCTACACCTTC. The complete variable domain, with remaining parts taken from reference TRBV5-1 and TRBJ1-2, reads KAGVTQTPRYLIKTRGQQVTLSCSPISGHRSVSWYQQTPGQGLQFLFEYFSETQRNKGNFPGRFSGRQFSNSRSEMNVSTLELGDSALYLCASSLRQDYGYTFGSGTRLTVV.

In this sample, this clone turned up once. The gene calls are TRBV18 and TRBJ1-1, with D hard to call. Trimming shortened V by 0 bases and J by 6 bases, and 5 bases separated the two germline ends. The CDR3 covers 12 residues. CDR1 and CDR2 from the germline V gene are KGHSH and LQKENI. The CDR3 is CASSPPFAEAFF. For the CDR3, the DNA is TGTGCCAGCTCACCACCTTTCGCTGAAGCTTTCTTT. The complete variable domain, with remaining parts taken from reference TRBV18 and TRBJ1-1, reads NAGVMQNPRHLVRRRGQEARLRCSPMKGHSHVYWYRQLPEEGLKFMVYLQKENIIDESGMPKERFSAEFPKEGPSILRIQQVVRGDSAAYFCASSPPFAEAFFGQGTRLTVV.

The V gene is TRBV4-1, the J gene TRBJ1-6, with D unresolved. V dropped 2 bases and J dropped 7 bases, with 18 bases sitting between them. The CDR3 runs 17 residues. Germline-derived CDR1 and CDR2 are MGHRA and YSYEKL. CDR3 amino acids: CASSQPGEGGWNSPLHF. CDR3 nucleotide sequence: TGCGCCAGCAGCCAACCTGGGGAGGGTGGATGGAATTCACCCCTCCACTTT.

In nucleotides, the CDR3 is TGTGCCAGCAGTGTGGGCAGGGGTCAGCCCCAGCATTTT. Residues: CASSVGRGQPQHF. The J gene is TRBJ1-5, the V gene TRBV2, with D possibly being TRBD1 (6 bases). The CDR3 is 13 amino acids. V lost 4 bases and J 6 bases, leaving 10 bases between the germline ends. CDR1 and CDR2 from the germline V gene are SNHLY and FYNNEI.

V usage is TRBV2 and J usage is TRBJ1-2; 10 bases map to TRBD1. The trim removed 3 bases at V and 4 bases at J, leaving 5 bases unmatched. This CDR3 contains 15 residues. The germline gives CDR1 SNHLY, CDR2 FYNNEI. The CDR3 DNA is TGTGCCAGCAGTGAGTGGGACAGGGGAAGCTATGGCTACACCTTC. This encodes CASSEWDRGSYGYTF. Variable domain in full (rest from reference TRBV2 and TRBJ1-2): EPEVTQTPSHQVTQMGQEVILRCVPISNHLYFYWYRQILGQKVEFLVSFYNNEISEKSEIFDDQFSVERPDGSNFTLKIRSTKLEDSAMYFCASSEWDRGSYGYTFGSGTRLTVV.

The chain uses TRBV24-1 and TRBJ2-1; D may correspond to TRBD1 or TRBD2 (5 bases each). Trimming removed 3 bases at V and 7 bases at J, with 15 bases between. In germline, CDR1 is KGHDR, CDR2 SFDVKD. CDR3 length: 15 residues. In DNA form, the CDR3 reads TGTGCCACCAGTGATACAGCTCGCAGGGAGAATGAGCAGTTCTTC. Its protein is CATSDTARRENEQFF.